Here is one TCR beta chain with its context. The CDR3 is 15 amino acids. V was trimmed by 5 bases and J by 0 bases, leaving 14 bases between them. Germline CDR1 reads SGHVS; CDR2 reads FQNEAQ. TCRdb keeps only in-frame clones here, not all; method: immunoSEQ multiplex PCR. Counted here are 440,000 or so clones, 90% occurring once; the ten biggest clones make up roughly 4%. The treatment denotes: about 20 received Ad26.COV2.S at low or high dose, single or two shots; several received placebo; per-sample allocation not given. Day 63 following the first vaccine or placebo injection was when the samples were taken. Aged 18-55 years, donor was enrolled in Boston in about 2020. The sample comes from a study of Ad26.COV2.S vaccination and SARS-CoV-2 variants.

The source material was peripheral blood, sampled in a trial of Ad26.COV2.S vaccine versus placebo. The rearrangement links TRBV7-8 to TRBJ2-7; weak D call: TRBD1 (6 bases). The sequence was obtained from a person between 18 and 59 years old who received the Ad26.COV2.S COVID-19 vaccine or a placebo. The chain's CDR3 is CASSLGGRTSYEQYF. In nucleotides, the CDR3 is TGTGCCAGCAGCCTTGGGGGCAGGACCTCCTACGAGCAGTACTTC.